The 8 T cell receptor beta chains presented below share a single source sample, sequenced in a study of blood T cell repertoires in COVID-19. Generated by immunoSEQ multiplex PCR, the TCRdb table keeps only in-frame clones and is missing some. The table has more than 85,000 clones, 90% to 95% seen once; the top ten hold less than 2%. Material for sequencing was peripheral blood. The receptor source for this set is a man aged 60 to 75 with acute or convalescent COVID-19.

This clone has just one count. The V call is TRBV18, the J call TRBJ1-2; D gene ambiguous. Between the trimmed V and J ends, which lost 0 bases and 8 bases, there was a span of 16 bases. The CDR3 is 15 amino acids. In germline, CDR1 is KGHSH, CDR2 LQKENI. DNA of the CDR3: TGTGCCAGCTCACCACCCCCGGGGTCTAACGTAGGCTACACCTTC. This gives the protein CASSPPPGSNVGYTF.

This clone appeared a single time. The CDR3 here is CASSPVGGPEAFF. Written as DNA, the CDR3 is TGTGCCAGCAGCCCGGTGGGGGGACCTGAAGCTTTCTTT. The rearrangement links TRBV9 to TRBJ1-1; D may be TRBD1 (5 bases). The V gene's germline CDR1 is SGDLS and CDR2 YYNGEE. V dropped 4 bases and J dropped 6 bases, with 13 bases sitting between them. The CDR3 extends over 13 amino acids.

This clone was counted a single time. The CDR3 sequence is CASSLAEGSPLHF. The CDR3 bases are TGTGCCAGCAGCTTAGCAGAGGGTTCACCCCTCCACTTT. The chain uses TRBV11-2 and TRBJ1-6; D is ambiguous. Per germline, CDR1 SGHAT and CDR2 FQNNGV. This CDR3 region has 13 residues. The V gene lost 1 base and the J gene lost 9 bases, with 7 bases spanning the gap.

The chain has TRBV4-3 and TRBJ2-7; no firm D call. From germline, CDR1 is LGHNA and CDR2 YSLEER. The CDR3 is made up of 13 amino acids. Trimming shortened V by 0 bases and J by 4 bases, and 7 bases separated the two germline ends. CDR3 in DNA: TGCGCCAGCAGCCAAGATCTGTATTACGAGCAGTACTTC. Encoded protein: CASSQDLYYEQYF.

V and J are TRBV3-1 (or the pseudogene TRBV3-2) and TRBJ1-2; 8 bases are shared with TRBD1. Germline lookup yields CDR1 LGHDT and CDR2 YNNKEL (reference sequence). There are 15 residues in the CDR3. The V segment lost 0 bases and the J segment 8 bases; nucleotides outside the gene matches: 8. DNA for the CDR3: TGTGCCAGCAGCCAAGAAAGCAGGGGGCAGTTAGGCTACACCTTC. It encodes CASSQESRGQLGYTF.

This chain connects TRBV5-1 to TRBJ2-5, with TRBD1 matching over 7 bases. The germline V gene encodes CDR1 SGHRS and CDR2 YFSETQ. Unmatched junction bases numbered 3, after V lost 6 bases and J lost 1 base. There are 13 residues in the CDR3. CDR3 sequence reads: CASTDRVQETQYF. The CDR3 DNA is TGCGCCAGCACCGACAGGGTCCAAGAGACCCAGTACTTC.

CDR3 bases: TGTGCCAGCAGCCCTATGATAGGGACAGGGGGCCCTGAAGCTTTCTTT. This translates into CASSPMIGTGGPEAFF. The J gene is TRBJ1-1, the V gene TRBV7-8, with TRBD1 identical over 12 bases. V was clipped by 5 bases and J by 6 bases; unmatched bases: 10. This CDR3 is built from 16 residues. Germline V CDR1 and CDR2: SGHVS, FQNEAQ.

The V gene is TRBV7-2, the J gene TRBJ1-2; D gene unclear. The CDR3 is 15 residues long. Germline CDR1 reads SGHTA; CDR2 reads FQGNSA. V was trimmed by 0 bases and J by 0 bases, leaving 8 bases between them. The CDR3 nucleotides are TGTGCCAGCAGCTTAGCGGGCCCGGCTAACTATGGCTACACCTTC. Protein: CASSLAGPANYGYTF.